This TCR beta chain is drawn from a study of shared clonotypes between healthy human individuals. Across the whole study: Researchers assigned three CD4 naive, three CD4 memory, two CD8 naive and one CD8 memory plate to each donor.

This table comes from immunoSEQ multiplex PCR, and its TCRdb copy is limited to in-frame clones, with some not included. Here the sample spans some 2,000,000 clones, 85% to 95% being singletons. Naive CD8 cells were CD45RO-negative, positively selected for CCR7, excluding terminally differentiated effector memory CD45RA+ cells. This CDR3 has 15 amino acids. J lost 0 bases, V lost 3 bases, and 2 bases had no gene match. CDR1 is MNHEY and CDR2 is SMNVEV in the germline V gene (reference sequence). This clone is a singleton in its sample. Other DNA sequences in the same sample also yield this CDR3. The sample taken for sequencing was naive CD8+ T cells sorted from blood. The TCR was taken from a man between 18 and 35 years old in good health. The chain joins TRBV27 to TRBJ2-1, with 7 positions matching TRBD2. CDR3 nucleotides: TGTGCCAGCAGTTTGGGGGGGAGCTCCTACAATGAGCAGTTCTTC. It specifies CASSLGGSSYNEQFF.